The T cell receptor (beta chain) described here comes from a study of OX40 agonist ivuxolimab in advanced cancers. Points from the study as a whole: CD4+ and CD8+ blood T cells expanded clonally by week 6 at 0.1 to 3.0 mg/kg.

To note about this clone: Its antigen is not known.

The data were produced by immunoSEQ multiplex PCR, yet TCRdb's version contains in-frame clones alone and is incomplete. The sample lists approximately 70,000 clones, roughly 86% occurring once. V trimming: 3 bases; J trimming: 0 bases; junction bases outside the gene matches: 0. CDR3 length: 15 residues. Germline CDR1 SGHNT, CDR2 YENEEA. This TCR was sampled from an adult with an advanced solid tumor such as melanoma, head and neck, liver or kidney cancer. The input for sequencing was CD4+ or CD8+ T cells sorted from blood, taken in a trial of the OX40 agonist ivuxolimab. The chain links TRBV11-3 to TRBJ2-4, with TRBD1 matching 9 bases. CDR3 amino acids: CASSLGQGAKNIQYF. The CDR3, as DNA: TGTGCCAGCAGCTTGGGACAGGGAGCCAAAAACATTCAGTACTTC.